This TCR beta chain was sequenced for a study of OX40 agonist ivuxolimab in advanced cancers. Whole-study context: Subjects had a mean age of approximately 60 years, with a range of about 20 to 85; just over 80% were male. One hepatocellular carcinoma and a couple of cutaneous melanoma patients partially responded.

The V segment lost 8 bases and the J segment 0 bases; nucleotides outside the gene matches: 7. This CDR3 has 14 amino acids. The germline CDR1 and CDR2 sequences are MNHNS and SASEGT. Overall study findings and caveats: Averaged across samples, CD8+ T cells carried more expanded clones than CD4+ did. At doses 0.1 to 3.0 mg/kg, CD4+ and CD8+ clones expanded.

Remarks on this clone: The antigen is undetermined.

Clones were sequenced by immunoSEQ multiplex PCR, and TCRdb holds only the in-frame ones, with some missing. The sample holds almost 65,000 clones, approximately 83% seen once. The chain combines TRBV6-1 with TRBJ2-7, with TRBD2 matching 7 bases. This specimen consisted of CD4+ or CD8+ T cells sorted from blood, obtained in a trial of the OX40 agonist ivuxolimab. This receptor was taken from an adult with an advanced solid tumor such as melanoma, head and neck, liver or kidney cancer. The CDR3 DNA sequence: TGTGCCAGCCTAAGCGGGGCAGTCTCCTACGAGCAGTACTTC. Translating gives CASLSGAVSYEQYF.